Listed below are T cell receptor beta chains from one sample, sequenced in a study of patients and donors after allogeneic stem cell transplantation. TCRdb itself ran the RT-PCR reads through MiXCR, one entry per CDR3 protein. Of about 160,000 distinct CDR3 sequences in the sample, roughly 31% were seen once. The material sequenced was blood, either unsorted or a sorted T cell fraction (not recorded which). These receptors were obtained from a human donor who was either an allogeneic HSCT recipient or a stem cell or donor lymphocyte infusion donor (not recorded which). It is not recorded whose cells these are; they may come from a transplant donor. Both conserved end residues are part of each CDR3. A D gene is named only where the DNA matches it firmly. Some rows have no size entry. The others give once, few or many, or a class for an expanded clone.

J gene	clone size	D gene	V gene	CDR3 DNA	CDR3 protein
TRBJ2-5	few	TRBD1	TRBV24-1	TGTGCCACCAGTGATCCCGGGACAGGGGCGGAAGAGACCCAGTACTTC	CATSDPGTGAEETQYF
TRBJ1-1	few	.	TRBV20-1	TGCAGTGCTAGAGATCTTGGACACGTCGGTGCCGAAGCTTTCTTT	CSARDLGHVGAEAFF
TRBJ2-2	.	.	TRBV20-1	TGCAGTGCTAGAATAAGAGGGGGGAACACCGGGGAGCTGTTTTTT	CSARIRGGNTGELFF
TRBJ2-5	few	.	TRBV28	TGTGCCAGCAGTCGAAGGGGACTCCCTAAGGCAGAGACCCAGTACTTC	CASSRRGLPKAETQYF
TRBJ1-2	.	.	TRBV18	TGTGCCAGCTCACCGCGTGTGGGGAACGGCTACACCTTC	CASSPRVGNGYTF
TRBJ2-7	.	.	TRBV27	TGTGTCTCCGGGACGTTTCCCTACGAGCAGTACTTC	CVSGTFPYEQYF
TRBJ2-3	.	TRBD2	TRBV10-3	TGTGCCATCGCGGGGCGGGAGGGCCGCGCAGATACGCAGTATTTT	CAIAGREGRADTQYF
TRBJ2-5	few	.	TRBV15	TGTGCCACCAGCACCTATTCGGGGCGATTAAAAGAGACCCAGTACTTC	CATSTYSGRLKETQYF
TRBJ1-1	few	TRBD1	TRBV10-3	TGTGCCATCAGTGGGACAGGGGGCACTGAAGCTTTCTTT	CAISGTGGTEAFF
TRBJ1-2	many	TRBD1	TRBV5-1	TGCGCCAGCAGCTTGGGTGGCAGGGGGGACTATGGCTACACCTTC	CASSLGGRGDYGYTF
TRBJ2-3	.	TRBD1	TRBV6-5	TGTGCCAGCAGTTACTTGGACAGGGGCACAGATACGCAGTATTTT	CASSYLDRGTDTQYF
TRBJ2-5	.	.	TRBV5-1	TGCGCCAGCAGCCAGGACGATAGGGAGACCCAGTACTTC	CASSQDDRETQYF
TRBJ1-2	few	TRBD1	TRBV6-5	TGTGCCAGCAGTCTCTGGACAGGGGGCAGTGGCTACACCTTC	CASSLWTGGSGYTF
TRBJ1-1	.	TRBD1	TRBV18	TGTGCCAGCTCAACCCGGACAGGGTGGAACACTGAAGCTTTCTTT	CASSTRTGWNTEAFF
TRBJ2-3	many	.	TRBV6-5	TGTGCCAGCAGTTACTCGAATCCCCGAACAGGCAGCACAGATACGCAGTATTTT	CASSYSNPRTGSTDTQYF
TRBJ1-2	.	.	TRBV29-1	TGCAGCGTTGAACGAGCTAACTATGGCTACACCTTC	CSVERANYGYTF
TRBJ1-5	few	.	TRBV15	TGTGCCACCAGCAGAGATCGGGAAGGGTATAGCAATCAGCCCCAGCATTTT	CATSRDREGYSNQPQHF
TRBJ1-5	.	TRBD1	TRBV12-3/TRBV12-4	TGTGCCAGCAGAAACCAGGGGGCCGATCAGCCCCAGCATTTT	CASRNQGADQPQHF
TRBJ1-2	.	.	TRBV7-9	TGTGCCAGCAGCTTATCCCCCGTTAACTATGGCTACACCTTC	CASSLSPVNYGYTF
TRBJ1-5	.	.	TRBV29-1	TGCAGCGTACTGACTGTAAGCAATCAGCCCCAGCATTTT	CSVLTVSNQPQHF
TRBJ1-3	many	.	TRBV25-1	TGTGCCAGCAGGGACATCAGCTCTGGAAACACCATATATTTT	CASRDISSGNTIYF
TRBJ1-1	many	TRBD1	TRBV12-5	TGTGCTAGTGGGACAGGGAGGGTTACTGAAGCTTTCTTT	CASGTGRVTEAFF
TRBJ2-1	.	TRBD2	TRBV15	TGTGCCACCAGCAGAGCTGGGACTAGCCGCGCCTACAATGAGCAGTTCTTC	CATSRAGTSRAYNEQFF
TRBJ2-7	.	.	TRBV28	TGTGCCAGCAGCCGGCGAGGAGGGCCCTACGAGCAGTACTTC	CASSRRGGPYEQYF
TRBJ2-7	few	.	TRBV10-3	TGTGCCATCAGCCCGGACACAAGCTCCTACGAGCAGTACTTC	CAISPDTSSYEQYF
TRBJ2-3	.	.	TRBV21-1	TGTGCCAGCGATACGGGGGGACTAGCGGGGAAAGATACGCAGTATTTT	CASDTGGLAGKDTQYF
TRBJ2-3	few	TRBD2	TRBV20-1	TGCAGTGCTAGGCGGGAGGCATGGAACACAGATACGCAGTATTTT	CSARREAWNTDTQYF
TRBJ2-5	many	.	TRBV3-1	TGTGCCAGCAGCCAAGTTTCCATTGGCCAAGAGACCCAGTACTTC	CASSQVSIGQETQYF
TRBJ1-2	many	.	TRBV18	TGTGCCAGCTCACCACCCGACAGATACTATGGCTACACCTTC	CASSPPDRYYGYTF
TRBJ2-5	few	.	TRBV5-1	TGCGCCAGCAAAATCGGCGGGAAAGAGACCCAGTACTTC	CASKIGGKETQYF
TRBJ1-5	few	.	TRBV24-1	TGTGCCACCAGTGCGGCCAATCAGCCCCAGCATTTT	CATSAANQPQHF
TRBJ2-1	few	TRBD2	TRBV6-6	TGTGCCAGCAGATTAGCGGGAGGGCCGTTCAATGAGCAGTTCTTC	CASRLAGGPFNEQFF
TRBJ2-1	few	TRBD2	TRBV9	TGTGCCAGCACCGGACTAGTGGGGAATGAGCAGTTCTTC	CASTGLVGNEQFF
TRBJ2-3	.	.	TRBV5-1	TGCGCCAGCAGCACGGACTTAGAAGTAGATACGCAGTATTTT	CASSTDLEVDTQYF
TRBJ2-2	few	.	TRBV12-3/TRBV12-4	TGTGCCAGCAGCTTGGAAGGGGACACCGGGGAGCTGTTTTTT	CASSLEGDTGELFF
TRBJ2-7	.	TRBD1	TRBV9	TGTGCCAGCAGCGCAGACAGAGGGACAGTTACCTACGAGCAGTACTTC	CASSADRGTVTYEQYF
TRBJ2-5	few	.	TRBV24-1	TGTGCCGGACCGGTCGGTAGGGAGACCCAGTACTTC	CAGPVGRETQYF
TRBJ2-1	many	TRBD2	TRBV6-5	TGTGCCAGCAGCCCACTAGCGGGAGGGAGGAATGAGCAGTTCTTC	CASSPLAGGRNEQFF
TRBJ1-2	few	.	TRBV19	TGTGCCAGTAGTATACACGTGGGAACTGGTGGCTACACCTTC	CASSIHVGTGGYTF
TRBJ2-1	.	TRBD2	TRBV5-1	TGCGCCAGCAGCTTGATACGGACTAGCGGGACGTCCTACAATGAGCAGTTCTTC	CASSLIRTSGTSYNEQFF
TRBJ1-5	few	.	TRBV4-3	TGCGCCAGCAGCCCTCAGTTGGGAGGGCTGCCCTATCAGCCCCAGCATTTT	CASSPQLGGLPYQPQHF
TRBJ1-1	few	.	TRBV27	TGTGCCAGCAGTTCCGCCTACAAGAACACTGAAGCTTTCTTT	CASSSAYKNTEAFF
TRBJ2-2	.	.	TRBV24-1	TGTGCCACCGGACAGAACACCGGGGAGCTGTTTTTT	CATGQNTGELFF
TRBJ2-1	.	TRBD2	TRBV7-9	TGTGCCAGCAGCTTTTTGACTAGCTTTAATGAGCAGTTCTTC	CASSFLTSFNEQFF
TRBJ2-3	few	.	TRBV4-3	TGCGCCAGCAGCCAAGAACAGGGATACGCAGATACGCAGTATTTT	CASSQEQGYADTQYF
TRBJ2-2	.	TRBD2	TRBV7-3	TGTGCCAGCAGCTCACTAGCGGGAGGAATTGGCGGGGAGCTGTTTTTT	CASSSLAGGIGGELFF
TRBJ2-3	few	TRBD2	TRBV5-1	TGCGCCAGCAACCAAGGCGGGAGGGCTGGCACAGATACGCAGTATTTT	CASNQGGRAGTDTQYF
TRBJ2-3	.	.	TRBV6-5	TGTGCCAGCAGTTACTCTGAGAGGGATACGCAGTATTTT	CASSYSERDTQYF
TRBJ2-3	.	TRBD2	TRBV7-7	TGTGCTAGCAGCCAAGGACTAGAGAGCCGCACAGATACGCAGTATTTT	CASSQGLESRTDTQYF
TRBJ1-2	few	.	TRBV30	TGTGCCTGGAACAGGGCGGTTGATGGCTACACCTTC	CAWNRAVDGYTF
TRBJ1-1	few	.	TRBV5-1	TGCGCCAGCAGCTCGGGCAAGAACACTGAAGCTTTCTTT	CASSSGKNTEAFF
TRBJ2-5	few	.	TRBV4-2	TGTGCCAGCAGCCAAGTTCCAGCGACAGAGACCCAGTACTTC	CASSQVPATETQYF
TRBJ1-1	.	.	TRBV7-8	TGTGCCAGCAGCGGAGACCGGGGGATGAACACTGAAGCTTTCTTT	CASSGDRGMNTEAFF
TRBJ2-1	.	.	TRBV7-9	TGTGCCAGCAGCTTAGATACTAGCTACAATGAGCAGTTCTTC	CASSLDTSYNEQFF